The following is a TCR beta chain sequence with its context. TCRdb keeps only in-frame clones here, not all; method: immunoSEQ multiplex PCR. Of some 70,000 clones listed, 83% are singletons. The CDR3 totals 15 residues. Germline-derived CDR1 and CDR2 are MNHEY and SVGAGI. V shed 5 bases, J shed 2 bases, and the junction held 9 bases outside the gene matches. This entry is derived from a study of blood T cell repertoires in COVID-19. Sequences were obtained from peripheral blood. This sequence joins TRBV6-5 and TRBJ2-7, with TRBD2 matching over 7 bases. This clonotype originated in a man older than 75 with acute or convalescent COVID-19. The CDR3 bases are TGTGCCAGCAGTATCCTCCAGCGGGATACCTACGAGCAGTACTTC. Its translation is CASSILQRDTYEQYF.